Listed here are 21 T cell receptor beta chains from one sample, sequenced in a study of blood T cell repertoires in COVID-19. Assay used: immunoSEQ multiplex PCR; TCRdb lists only in-frame clones, some missing. The sample has roughly 180,000 clones, approximately 86% seen once; the top ten hold almost 1%. The specimen sequenced was peripheral blood. These TCRs come from a man in his late teens or twenties with acute or convalescent COVID-19.

This clone was seen a single time. The chain links TRBV3-1 (or the pseudogene TRBV3-2) to TRBJ1-1, with 9 bases fitting TRBD1. Trimming at V came to 3 bases and at J to 1 base, leaving 3 bases not matched to a gene. The CDR3 is 15 residues long. Germline-derived CDR1 and CDR2 are LGHDT and YNNKEL (reference sequence). CDR3: CASSQGTGKNTEAFF. The CDR3 bases are TGTGCCAGCAGCCAGGGGACAGGGAAGAACACTGAAGCTTTCTTT.

The chain couples TRBV7-7 to TRBJ1-2; D is unclear. The V gene's germline CDR1 is SSHAT and CDR2 FNYEAQ (reference sequence). The germline V and J ends were trimmed by 3 bases and 8 bases, with 22 bases remaining between them. CDR3 size: 16 residues. As DNA, the CDR3 is TGTGCCAGCAGCTTCACTCTTCGAGATTCCCCTTGGGGCTACACCTTC. It specifies CASSFTLRDSPWGYTF.

This clone was seen a single time. This chain connects TRBV19 to TRBJ1-5, with 8 nucleotides matching TRBD1. CDR1 and CDR2 (germline): LNHDA, SQIVND (reference sequence). The CDR3 has 17 amino acids. The V gene end was trimmed by 5 bases and the J gene end by 7 bases; junction bases not matched to a gene: 16. The CDR3 protein is CASSPNWSRGLGQPQHF. The DNA of the CDR3 is TGTGCCAGTAGTCCCAACTGGAGCAGGGGGCTAGGCCAGCCCCAGCATTTT. Drawing the rest from reference TRBV19 and TRBJ1-5, the complete variable domain is DGGITQSPKYLFRKEGQNVTLSCEQNLNHDAMYWYRQDPGQGLRLIYYSQIVNDFQKGDIAEGYSVSREKKESFPLTVTSAQKNPTAFYLCASSPNWSRGLGQPQHFGDGTRLSIL.

The CDR3 DNA reads as TGTGCCAGCAGTCCAACAGGGGTCGATGGCTACACCTTC. Translation: CASSPTGVDGYTF. The gene calls are TRBV25-1 and TRBJ1-2; 7 nucleotides line up with TRBD1. Trimming at V came to 5 bases and at J to 6 bases, leaving 6 bases not matched to a gene. The CDR3 is 13 residues long. Germline CDR1 is MGHDK and CDR2 is SYGVNS.

Details on this clone: Other nucleotide sequences from this sample produce the same CDR3. This chain links TRBV14 with TRBJ1-5; D is ambiguous. Between the trimmed V and J ends, which lost 2 bases and 2 bases, there was a span of 4 bases. This CDR3 is 13 amino acids long. Germline V gene lookup returns CDR1 SGHDN and CDR2 FVKESK. In DNA, the CDR3 is TGTGCCAGCAGCCAATCAGGCAATCAGCCCCAGCATTTT. Its translation: CASSQSGNQPQHF.

The chain uses TRBV29-1 and TRBJ2-1; weak D call: TRBD2 (6 bases). CDR1 is SQVTM, CDR2 ANQGSEA, per germline. Trimming took off 5 bases at V and 4 bases at J, with 12 bases between the two ends. This CDR3 region has 13 residues. The CDR3 coding sequence is TGCAGCGTTCTGCGGGGCCTTTACAATGAGCAGTTCTTC. It yields the protein CSVLRGLYNEQFF.

V is TRBV12-3 or TRBV12-4 and J is TRBJ1-5; no clear D gene. Trimming stripped 10 bases from V and 4 bases from J, with 14 bases between. The CDR3 length is 13 residues. The CDR3 spells CANARAFNQPQHF. CDR3 DNA sequence: TGTGCCAACGCGCGAGCATTTAATCAGCCCCAGCATTTT.

The rearrangement uses TRBV6-1 and TRBJ1-1, with D perhaps matching TRBD1 (6 bases). Trimming cost V 2 bases and J 2 bases, with 15 bases left between them. Germline V gene data show CDR1 as MNHNS and CDR2 as SASEGT. The CDR3 runs 16 residues. The CDR3 loop is CASSEWGRGRNTEAFF. CDR3 in DNA: TGTGCCAGCAGTGAATGGGGGCGGGGGCGAAACACTGAAGCTTTCTTT.

V and J are TRBV9 and TRBJ1-3; D gene ambiguous. This CDR3 comprises 17 residues. The V end lost 0 bases, the J end lost 0 bases, and 13 bases lay between the germline ends. CDR1 is SGDLS, CDR2 YYNGEE, per germline. The CDR3 DNA reads TGTGCCAGCAGCGTAGATCAATTCGCGGGCTCTGGAAACACCATATATTTT. It translates to CASSVDQFAGSGNTIYF.

This clone was recorded once. The genes are TRBV5-1 and TRBJ2-1, with TRBD1 identical over 7 bases. Germline values: CDR1 SGHRS, CDR2 YFSETQ. Unmatched junction bases numbered 3, after V lost 4 bases and J lost 8 bases. The CDR3 runs 12 residues. CDR3 DNA sequence: TGCGCCAGCAGCCAGGGGACAGATGAGCAGTTCTTC. Residues: CASSQGTDEQFF.

The rearrangement links TRBV30 to TRBJ1-5; D not certain. The germline V and J ends were trimmed by 2 bases and 6 bases, with 17 bases remaining between them. This CDR3 spans 15 amino acids. Germline loops: CDR1 GTSNPN, CDR2 SVGIG (reference sequence). The CDR3 DNA reads as TGTGCCTGGAGTCCACAAGAGGGATGGGGTCAGCCCCAGCATTTT. Protein: CAWSPQEGWGQPQHF.

This clone showed up just once. This chain joins TRBV9 and TRBJ2-3; no reliable D call. Germline CDR1 and CDR2: SGDLS and YYNGEE. The V end was cut by 6 bases, the J end by 0 bases, with 20 bases between. The CDR3 contains 17 residues. Here the CDR3 DNA reads TGTGCCAGCACCCCTGGTTGGGCGCAAATTAGCACAGATACGCAGTATTTT. Its translation is CASTPGWAQISTDTQYF.

This clone was counted a few times. CDR3 loop: CASSIRQGTTEAFF. The CDR3 coding sequence is TGTGCCAGCAGCATTCGACAGGGGACCACTGAAGCTTTCTTT. V and J are TRBV7-2 and TRBJ1-1, with TRBD1 identical over 8 bases. Germline V gene lookup returns CDR1 SGHTA and CDR2 FQGNSA. V was pared by 5 bases and J by 4 bases, with 6 bases of the junction left unmatched. There are 14 residues in the CDR3.

This clone was observed a single time. The V call is TRBV18, the J call TRBJ2-1, with no clear D. Deletions cut 3 bases from V and 1 base from J, with 4 bases between. The V gene's germline CDR1 is KGHSH and CDR2 LQKENI. CDR3 length: 13 residues. CDR3 sequence (DNA): TGTGCCAGCTCACCTGAGTCCTACAATGAGCAGTTCTTC. As protein: CASSPESYNEQFF. Complete variable domain (other parts from reference TRBV18 and TRBJ2-1): NAGVMQNPRHLVRRRGQEARLRCSPMKGHSHVYWYRQLPEEGLKFMVYLQKENIIDESGMPKERFSAEFPKEGPSILRIQQVVRGDSAAYFCASSPESYNEQFFGPGTRLTVL.

The V call is TRBV2, the J call TRBJ2-5; D remains ambiguous. There are 15 residues in the CDR3. CDR1 SNHLY and CDR2 FYNNEI come from the germline V gene. The germline V and J ends were trimmed by 0 bases and 2 bases, with 10 bases remaining between them. The DNA for the CDR3 is TGTGCCAGCAGTGAAGCGGCAGGTAAACAAGAGACCCAGTACTTC. Protein product: CASSEAAGKQETQYF.

V and J are TRBV30 and TRBJ2-3; TRBD2 matches 16 bases. Germline trimming cut 5 bases from V and 4 bases from J; bases unmatched to any gene: 3. Germline-derived CDR1 and CDR2 are GTSNPN and SVGIG (reference sequence). The CDR3 contains 15 residues. The CDR3 sequence: CAWDGTSGGADTQYF. CDR3 coding DNA: TGTGCCTGGGATGGGACTAGCGGGGGGGCAGATACGCAGTATTTT. Full variable domain (rest looked up from reference TRBV30 and TRBJ2-3): SQTIHQWPATLVQPVGSPLSLECTVEGTSNPNLYWYRQAAGRGLQLLFYSVGIGQISSEVPQNLSASRPQDRQFILSSKKLLLSDSGFYLCAWDGTSGGADTQYFGPGTRLTVL.

The chain couples TRBV5-6 to TRBJ2-1; the match to TRBD1 covers 7 bases. The CDR3 covers 15 residues. The V segment lost 2 bases and the J segment 8 bases; nucleotides outside the gene matches: 10. Germline V gives CDR1 SGHDT, CDR2 YYEEEE. The CDR3 protein is CASSFAQGKRDEQFF. In DNA, the CDR3 is TGTGCCAGCAGCTTCGCACAGGGGAAGAGAGATGAGCAGTTCTTC.

This chain connects TRBV29-1 to TRBJ1-1; 8 positions match TRBD1. Germline CDR1 is SQVTM and CDR2 is ANQGSEA. V lost 7 bases, J lost 4 bases, and 2 bases stayed unmatched. The CDR3 loop spans 11 amino acids. The CDR3 DNA sequence: TGCAGCGGTGGACAGGGCACTGAAGCTTTCTTT. Translating gives CSGGQGTEAFF.

This chain uses TRBV18 with TRBJ1-1; perhaps TRBD1 as D (5 bases). The CDR3 runs 14 residues. Germline CDR1 KGHSH, CDR2 LQKENI. Deletions cut 6 bases from V and 10 bases from J, with 21 bases between. This CDR3 reads CASSPPSRGSGAFF. The CDR3 nucleotides are TGTGCCAGCTCGCCGCCTAGTCGGGGGAGCGGAGCTTTCTTT.

This clone came up a few times. The chain couples TRBV23-1 to TRBJ1-5, with unresolved D. TRBV23-1 is given ORF status, its function remaining uncertain. The CDR3 runs 15 residues. V lost 0 bases and J 6 bases, leaving 12 bases between the germline ends. CDR3 region: CASSQSEGLGQPQHF. The CDR3 nucleotides are TGCGCCAGCAGTCAATCGGAGGGTCTAGGTCAGCCCCAGCATTTT.

V usage is TRBV19 and J usage is TRBJ2-5, with D perhaps matching TRBD1 (5 bases). This CDR3 is 12 amino acids long. Trimming removed 1 base at V and 5 bases at J, with 5 bases between. Germline V lookup: CDR1 LNHDA, CDR2 SQIVND (reference sequence). The CDR3: CASSIAGETQYF. CDR3 sequence (DNA): TGTGCCAGTAGTATAGCAGGGGAGACCCAGTACTTC.